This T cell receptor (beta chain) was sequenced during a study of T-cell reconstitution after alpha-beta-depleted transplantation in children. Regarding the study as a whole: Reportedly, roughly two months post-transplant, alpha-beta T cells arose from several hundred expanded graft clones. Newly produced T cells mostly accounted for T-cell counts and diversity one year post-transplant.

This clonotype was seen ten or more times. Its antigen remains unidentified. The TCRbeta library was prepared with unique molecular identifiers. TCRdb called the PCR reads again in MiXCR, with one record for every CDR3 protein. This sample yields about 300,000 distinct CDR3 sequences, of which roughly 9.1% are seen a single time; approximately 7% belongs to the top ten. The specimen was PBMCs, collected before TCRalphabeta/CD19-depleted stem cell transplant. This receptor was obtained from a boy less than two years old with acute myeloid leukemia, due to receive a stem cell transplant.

The CDR3 here is CASSLLDRDEQYF. The CDR3, as DNA: TGTGCCAGCAGCTTACTTGACAGGGACGAGCAGTACTTC. The V and J genes are TRBV11-2 and TRBJ2-7; TRBD1 agrees at 7 bases. The CDR3 loop spans 13 amino acids. With 2 bases clipped from V and 5 bases from J, the junction kept 3 bases outside the gene matches. The germline V gene encodes CDR1 SGHAT and CDR2 FQNNGV. Supplemented by reference TRBV11-2 and TRBJ2-7, the full variable domain reads EAGVAQSPRYKIIEKRQSVAFWCNPISGHATLYWYQQILGQGPKLLIQFQNNGVVDDSQLPKDRFSAERLKGVDSTLKIQPAKLEDSAVYLCASSLLDRDEQYFGPGTRLTVT.